Each of the 18 T cell receptor beta chains below was sequenced from the same sample in a study of shared clonotypes between healthy human individuals. Terminally differentiated effector memory CD45RA+ cells were left out of the naive CD8 fraction, which was CD45RO-negative and positively selected for CCR7. Data came from immunoSEQ multiplex PCR; TCRdb stores just in-frame clones and leaves some out. The sample has about 2.2 million clones; just over 90% are singletons. Sequenced material: naive CD8+ T cells from PBMCs. Every receptor here comes from a man aged 18-30 years in good health. Some clones in this sample may be carry-over from other donors' samples.

V gene TRBV7-9 combines with J gene TRBJ2-2; D not certain. The CDR3 spans 15 residues. CDR1 and CDR2 (germline): SEHNR, FQNEAQ (reference sequence). Trimming shortened V by 5 bases and J by 2 bases, and 12 bases separated the two germline ends. The CDR3 DNA follows: TGTGCCAGCAGCCCAGCCACGGTTAACACCGGGGAGCTGTTTTTT. Amino acids: CASSPATVNTGELFF.

The rearrangement joins TRBV10-3 to TRBJ1-2; D unclear. The CDR3 totals 17 residues. With 1 base removed from V and 0 bases from J, the gap between germline ends came to 15 bases. CDR1 is ENHRY and CDR2 is SYGVKD in the germline V gene. The CDR3 coding sequence is TGTGCCATCAGTGAGTTGGTCCGACGGACCTCTAACTATGGCTACACCTTC. This encodes CAISELVRRTSNYGYTF.

This clone was found once. This rearrangement joins TRBV27 to TRBJ2-7, with TRBD2 matching 7 bases. Germline loops: CDR1 MNHEY, CDR2 SMNVEV (reference sequence). CDR3 length: 20 amino acids. V lost 2 bases to trimming and J lost 3 bases; unmatched junction nucleotides: 22. CDR3 amino acids: CASSLVPPNINSGISYEQYF. In DNA form, the CDR3 reads TGTGCCAGCAGTTTAGTTCCCCCTAATATAAACAGCGGGATCAGCTACGAGCAGTACTTC.

This clone was detected once. The rearrangement links TRBV7-9 to TRBJ2-1; D is unclear. The CDR3 spans 12 residues. Germline CDR1 and CDR2: SEHNR and FQNEAQ (reference sequence). V shed 7 bases and J shed 4 bases, with 8 bases lying between them. CDR3 amino acids: CASTVSYNEQFF. The CDR3 region has the DNA TGTGCCAGCACCGTCTCATACAATGAGCAGTTCTTC.

The chain employs TRBV28 and TRBJ1-6; the D gene is possibly TRBD1 (6 bases). CDR1 and CDR2 from the germline V gene are MDHEN and SYDVKM. Between the trimmed V and J ends, which lost 7 bases and 6 bases, there was a span of 16 bases. The CDR3 totals 15 residues. The CDR3, as DNA: TGTGCCAGCACACGGGGGGCCCACCTTAATTCACCCCTCCACTTT. This sequence encodes CASTRGAHLNSPLHF. The full variable domain, in which reference TRBV28 and TRBJ1-6 provide the parts outside the CDR3, is DVKVTQSSRYLVKRTGEKVFLECVQDMDHENMFWYRQDPGLGLRLIYFSYDVKMKEKGDIPEGYSVSREKKERFSLILESASTNQTSMYLCASTRGAHLNSPLHFGNGTRLTVT.

Details on this clone: Other DNA sequences in this sample translate to the same CDR3. J is TRBJ2-7 and V is TRBV27; D possibly uses TRBD1 or TRBD2 (5 bases each). Trimming cost V 3 bases and J 5 bases, with 11 bases left between them. Germline V lookup: CDR1 MNHEY, CDR2 SMNVEV (reference sequence). There are 13 residues in the CDR3. The CDR3 spells CASSFGGPDEQYF. CDR3 coding DNA: TGTGCCAGCAGTTTTGGGGGTCCTGACGAGCAGTACTTC.

This clone was seen just once. As DNA, the CDR3 is TGTGCCAGCAGCGTAGAACGGGAGCGATACACCGGGGAGCTGTTTTTT. Protein sequence: CASSVERERYTGELFF. The V call is TRBV9, the J call TRBJ2-2; TRBD2 might be the D (6 bases). CDR1 is SGDLS, CDR2 YYNGEE, per germline. With 0 bases removed from V and 3 bases from J, the gap between germline ends came to 12 bases. The CDR3 extends over 16 amino acids.

The chain joins TRBV11-3 to TRBJ2-1, with TRBD2 identical over 10 bases. Looked up from germline, CDR1 is SGHNT and CDR2 is YENEEA. This CDR3 is 17 amino acids long. The V gene end was trimmed by 5 bases and the J gene end by 8 bases; junction bases not matched to a gene: 15. CDR3 bases: TGTGCCAGCAGCCCAGGGCGAGGGGCTAGCGGGAGCGATGAGCAGTTCTTC. Protein sequence: CASSPGRGASGSDEQFF.

This chain uses TRBV19 with TRBJ2-1; D is unclear. Per the germline V gene, CDR1 is LNHDA and CDR2 is SQIVND (reference sequence). This CDR3 is 15 amino acids long. V was clipped by 8 bases and J by 0 bases, with 14 bases between them. The CDR3 DNA is TGTGCCAGTGGAGCACTCCACGGCTCCTACAATGAGCAGTTCTTC. Amino acid sequence: CASGALHGSYNEQFF.

This clone occurred a few times. The chain uses TRBV29-1 and TRBJ1-2; no definite D call. This CDR3 is built from 11 residues. V was trimmed by 7 bases and J by 3 bases, leaving 9 bases between them. Per the germline V gene, CDR1 is SQVTM and CDR2 is ANQGSEA. CDR3 nucleotides: TGCAGCGGCGTAGCTGACTATGGCTACACCTTC. It translates to CSGVADYGYTF.

The chain joins TRBV7-8 to TRBJ2-2; TRBD2 might be the D (6 bases). The germline V and J ends were trimmed by 3 bases and 3 bases, with 8 bases remaining between them. The germline gives CDR1 SGHVS, CDR2 FQNEAQ. The CDR3 runs 14 residues. The CDR3 here is CASSFWRDTGELFF. For the CDR3, the DNA is TGTGCCAGCAGCTTTTGGAGGGACACCGGGGAGCTGTTTTTT. The entire variable domain, with the rest obtained from reference TRBV7-8 and TRBJ2-2, is as follows: GAGVSQSPRYKVAKRGQDVALRCDPISGHVSLFWYQQALGQGPEFLTYFQNEAQLDKSGLPSDRFFAERPEGSVSTLKIQRTQQEDSAVYLCASSFWRDTGELFFGEGSRLTVL.

The chain uses TRBV11-2 and TRBJ1-2; TRBD1 agrees at 8 bases. Trimming removed 8 bases from V and 2 bases from J; junction bases left unmatched: 19. Germline V gene lookup returns CDR1 SGHAT and CDR2 FQNNGV. The CDR3 extends over 18 amino acids. CDR3 sequence: CASRDEDRETMRNYGYTF. The CDR3 DNA sequence: TGTGCCAGCCGGGACGAGGACAGGGAGACGATGAGGAACTATGGCTACACCTTC.

This clone was seen a single time. V and J are TRBV14 and TRBJ2-2, with TRBD2 identical over 7 bases. This CDR3 region has 16 residues. Germline loops: CDR1 SGHDN, CDR2 FVKESK. J gave up 6 bases and V 8 bases, and 15 bases lay outside the gene matches. The CDR3 loop is CASWSGVSGKSGELFF. For the CDR3, the DNA is TGTGCCAGCTGGTCGGGGGTGAGCGGGAAGTCCGGGGAGCTGTTTTTT.

The chain recombines TRBV18 with TRBJ1-1; no clear D gene. V shed 3 bases and J shed 0 bases, with 23 bases lying between them. This CDR3 is 19 amino acids long. Per germline, CDR1 KGHSH and CDR2 LQKENI. CDR3 protein: CASSPTTGFIDGMNTEAFF. CDR3 nucleotides: TGTGCCAGCTCACCTACTACGGGGTTTATTGACGGGATGAACACTGAAGCTTTCTTT.

The CDR3 DNA is TGTGCCAGTAGTGCGTACAGGGGGTTGGGTCAGCCCCAGCATTTT. Protein product: CASSAYRGLGQPQHF. The J gene is TRBJ1-5, the V gene TRBV19; 8 bases line up with TRBD1. The CDR3 contains 15 residues. Trimming at V came to 5 bases and at J to 6 bases, leaving 9 bases not matched to a gene. The germline gives CDR1 LNHDA, CDR2 SQIVND (reference sequence).

This rearrangement joins TRBV7-2 to TRBJ2-5; 9 nucleotides agree with TRBD2. Trimming removed 4 bases from V and 4 bases from J; junction bases left unmatched: 19. The V gene's germline CDR1 is SGHTA and CDR2 FQGNSA. This CDR3 has 19 amino acids. The CDR3 bases are TGTGCCAGCAGCTCCGGCGGGTTGCGGGGGGGAGGCGGAGGAGAGACCCAGTACTTC. Translation: CASSSGGLRGGGGGETQYF.

V gene TRBV27 combines with J gene TRBJ1-1; 7 bases align to TRBD1. With V trimmed by 6 bases and J by 0 bases, 4 bases remained unmatched. This CDR3 has 14 amino acids. Looked up from germline, CDR1 is MNHEY and CDR2 is SMNVEV (reference sequence). For the CDR3, the DNA is TGTGCCAGCAGGTTAGGGGGCCTGAACACTGAAGCTTTCTTT. It is translated as CASRLGGLNTEAFF.

J is TRBJ2-7 and V is TRBV30; weak D call: TRBD1 (5 bases). The CDR3 sequence is 14 residues long. V dropped 0 bases and J dropped 3 bases, with 12 bases sitting between them. Looked up from germline, CDR1 is GTSNPN and CDR2 is SVGIG (reference sequence). The CDR3 sequence is CAWSVGASHYEQYF. The CDR3 DNA sequence: TGTGCCTGGAGTGTAGGGGCGTCGCACTACGAGCAGTACTTC. The variable domain in full, with the rest retrieved from reference TRBV30 and TRBJ2-7, is SQTIHQWPATLVQPVGSPLSLECTVEGTSNPNLYWYRQAAGRGLQLLFYSVGIGQISSEVPQNLSASRPQDRQFILSSKKLLLSDSGFYLCAWSVGASHYEQYFGPGTRLTVT.